Listed below are T cell receptor beta chains from one sample, sequenced in a study of shared clonotypes between healthy human individuals. Sequencing used immunoSEQ multiplex PCR; TCRdb keeps in-frame clones, though not all of them. The repertoire includes about half a million clones, less than 85% of them detected once, and 10% to 15% sits in the top ten. The source material was PBMCs. These receptors were taken from a woman in her forties in good health. Some clones in this sample may be carry-over from other donors' samples. The CDR3 runs from the conserved cysteine through the conserved F or W. D genes are given only for firm matches. The size entry is marked missing in some rows and otherwise reads once, few, many or a size class.

j_gene: TRBJ2-1
d_gene: NA
v_gene: TRBV10-2
abundance: NA
CDR3aa: CASSVVPQFF
CDR3nt: TGCGCCAGCAGTGTGGTACCACAGTTCTTC

j_gene: TRBJ1-4
d_gene: TRBD1
v_gene: TRBV27
abundance: many
CDR3aa: CASSPGTGAGEKLFF
CDR3nt: TGTGCCAGCAGTCCGGGGACAGGGGCGGGTGAAAAACTGTTTTTT

j_gene: TRBJ2-3
d_gene: NA
v_gene: TRBV5-4
abundance: NA
CDR3aa: CASSLGAGVVADTQYF
CDR3nt: TGTGCCAGCAGCCTCGGGGCAGGAGTGGTCGCAGATACGCAGTATTTT

j_gene: TRBJ1-5
d_gene: NA
v_gene: TRBV2
abundance: NA
CDR3aa: CASSEATGRQPQHF
CDR3nt: TGTGCCAGCAGTGAGGCTACAGGGAGGCAGCCCCAGCATTTT

j_gene: TRBJ1-5
d_gene: TRBD1
v_gene: TRBV4-1
abundance: NA
CDR3aa: CASSQDSRRTGGFSQPQHF
CDR3nt: TGCGCCAGCAGCCAAGATTCCCGGCGGACAGGGGGTTTTAGTCAGCCCCAGCATTTT

j_gene: TRBJ2-5
d_gene: NA
v_gene: TRBV15
abundance: NA
CDR3aa: CATSRDLAGGETQYF
CDR3nt: TGTGCCACCAGCAGAGATCTTGCAGGGGGGGAGACCCAGTACTTC

j_gene: TRBJ1-2
d_gene: TRBD1
v_gene: TRBV30
abundance: NA
CDR3aa: CAWIRDRSLGDGYTF
CDR3nt: TGTGCCTGGATCCGGGACAGGAGTCTAGGCGATGGCTACACCTTC

j_gene: TRBJ2-3
d_gene: TRBD2
v_gene: TRBV27
abundance: NA
CDR3aa: CASSLGLAGLIDTQYF
CDR3nt: TGTGCCAGCAGTTTAGGGCTAGCGGGGTTGATAGATACGCAGTATTTT

j_gene: TRBJ2-1
d_gene: NA
v_gene: TRBV2
abundance: NA
CDR3aa: CASLGGMVGNEQFF
CDR3nt: TGTGCCAGCCTTGGCGGGATGGTGGGCAATGAGCAGTTCTTC

j_gene: TRBJ1-2
d_gene: NA
v_gene: TRBV7-9
abundance: few
CDR3aa: CASSSLLQGNYGYTF
CDR3nt: TGTGCCAGCAGCTCCCTACTACAGGGTAACTATGGCTACACCTTC

j_gene: TRBJ1-1
d_gene: NA
v_gene: TRBV30
abundance: few
CDR3aa: CAWRWGDTEAFF
CDR3nt: TGTGCCTGGCGATGGGGGGACACTGAAGCTTTCTTT

j_gene: TRBJ1-1
d_gene: NA
v_gene: TRBV11-2
abundance: NA
CDR3aa: CASSFRPYTEAFF
CDR3nt: TGTGCCAGCAGCTTCAGGCCCTACACTGAAGCTTTCTTT

j_gene: TRBJ1-1
d_gene: TRBD1
v_gene: TRBV5-4
abundance: NA
CDR3aa: CASSFPRTGPGDTEAFF
CDR3nt: TGTGCCAGCAGCTTCCCGAGGACAGGGCCCGGGGACACTGAAGCTTTCTTT

j_gene: TRBJ1-2
d_gene: NA
v_gene: TRBV5-5
abundance: NA
CDR3aa: CASSATGRYGYTF
CDR3nt: TGTGCCAGCAGCGCGACGGGGAGGTATGGCTACACCTTC